The sample holds a few counts of the clone carrying this TCR beta chain. Its antigen is currently unknown. This sample was taken from a study of CD8 T cells in ankylosing spondylitis. Findings of the study overall: From matched ankylosing spondylitis synovial fluid, disease-linked clones were reportedly recovered at significantly enriched levels. The study identified a TCR beta motif of roughly eight highly homologous variants that appeared characteristic of ankylosing spondylitis blood.

This CDR3 spans 16 amino acids. Germline CDR1 and CDR2: ENHRY and SYGVKD. Deletions cut 6 bases from V and 3 bases from J, with 18 bases between. MiXCR, applied by TCRdb to the 5' RACE reads, yields one record per CDR3 protein. The sample includes 700,000 to 1,000,000 distinct CDR3 sequences, around 11% of them seen just once. The J gene is TRBJ1-3, the V gene TRBV10-3; TRBD1 might be the D (6 bases). The TCR comes from a male donor with ankylosing spondylitis. Material for sequencing was blood, either unsorted or a sorted T cell fraction (not recorded which). In DNA form, the CDR3 reads TGTGCCATCAGGACGACAGGTTCGCCTGATGGAAACACCATATATTTT. Translated: CAIRTTGSPDGNTIYF.